Following are 30 T cell receptor beta chains from one sample sequenced in a study of blood T cell repertoires in COVID-19. TCRdb keeps only in-frame clones here, not all; method: immunoSEQ multiplex PCR. The repertoire consists of some 410,000 clones, with approximately 87% occurring once and the leading ten covering approximately 1%. Sequenced: PBMCs or T cells enriched from blood (not recorded which). These receptor sequences come from a woman under 40 with acute COVID-19.

CDR3 region: CVSSAGIGTQYF. The CDR3 DNA sequence: TGTGTTAGCAGCGCAGGGATTGGGACCCAGTACTTC. This chain joins TRBV2 and TRBJ2-5, with a weak D call TRBD1 (5 bases). Per germline, CDR1 SNHLY and CDR2 FYNNEI. The CDR3 is made up of 12 amino acids.

The J gene is TRBJ1-2, the V gene TRBV4-1; 8 bases agree with TRBD1. The CDR3 spans 17 residues. The V and J ends lost 2 bases and 3 bases, in that order; junction bases with no gene match: 11. Germline V lookup: CDR1 MGHRA, CDR2 YSYEKL. CDR3 residues: CASSQLVPTGGDYGYTF. The DNA for the CDR3 is TGCGCCAGCAGCCAACTCGTCCCAACAGGGGGGGACTATGGCTACACCTTC.

CDR3 nucleotides: TGCAGCGGAGCGGACAGCCCGAACACTGAAGCTTTCTTT. This codes for CSGADSPNTEAFF. The gene calls are TRBV29-1 and TRBJ1-1; TRBD1 might be the D (6 bases). Germline assignment: CDR1 SQVTM and CDR2 ANQGSEA. The CDR3 spans 13 residues. V lost 7 bases to trimming and J lost 1 base, with 13 bases between them.

This CDR3 reads CASSPETGSNQPQHF. The DNA of the CDR3 is TGCGCCAGCAGCCCGGAGACAGGGTCTAATCAGCCCCAGCATTTT. This chain joins TRBV5-1 and TRBJ1-5, with TRBD1 matching 7 bases. Germline assignment: CDR1 SGHRS and CDR2 YFSETQ. CDR3 length equals 15 residues. Trimming at V came to 4 bases and at J to 4 bases, leaving 8 bases not matched to a gene.

J is TRBJ2-7 and V is TRBV6-5; 8 nucleotides agree with TRBD1. The length of the CDR3 is 14 residues. Germline V gives CDR1 MNHEY, CDR2 SVGAGI. Trimming at V came to 6 bases and at J to 3 bases, leaving 7 bases not matched to a gene. The CDR3 spells CASSPGQDHYEQYF. The CDR3 DNA is TGTGCCAGCAGCCCGGGACAGGATCACTACGAGCAGTACTTC.

Note on this clone: Different DNA sequences within this sample yield the same CDR3. This sequence joins TRBV18 and TRBJ2-5; 7 bases agree with TRBD1. CDR1 is KGHSH, CDR2 LQKENI, per germline. Germline trimming cut 2 bases from V and 2 bases from J; bases unmatched to any gene: 2. The CDR3 runs 14 residues. The CDR3 is CASSPSGGQETQYF. The CDR3 region has the DNA TGTGCCAGCTCACCATCAGGGGGTCAAGAGACCCAGTACTTC.

The chain links TRBV7-9 to TRBJ2-1; D is unclear. CDR1 is SEHNR, CDR2 FQNEAQ, per germline (reference sequence). V lost 5 bases, J lost 3 bases, and 20 bases lay in between. The CDR3 runs to 17 residues. This CDR3 reads CASSPLTTIRYYNEQFF. For the CDR3, the DNA is TGTGCCAGCAGCCCACTTACCACTATCAGATACTACAATGAGCAGTTCTTC.

The V and J genes are TRBV5-1 and TRBJ1-1; weak D call: TRBD1 (5 bases). Between the trimmed V and J ends, which lost 4 bases and 1 base, there was a span of 17 bases. Per the germline V gene, CDR1 is SGHRS and CDR2 is YFSETQ. The CDR3 sequence is 16 residues long. Here the CDR3 reads CASSLRVGEGNTEAFF. The CDR3, as DNA: TGCGCCAGCAGCCTCCGGGTGGGGGAGGGGAACACTGAAGCTTTCTTT.

This clone has just a few counts. The rearrangement links TRBV13 to TRBJ2-7; 9 bases are a match to TRBD1. This CDR3 spans 14 amino acids. Germline CDR1 and CDR2: PRHDT and FYEKMQ (reference sequence). V lost 5 bases to trimming and J lost 4 bases; unmatched junction nucleotides: 6. The CDR3 loop is CASSLGQGYYEQYF. CDR3 bases: TGTGCCAGCAGCCTGGGACAGGGTTATTACGAGCAGTACTTC.

A few counts support this clone. The chain carries TRBV6-1 and TRBJ1-6; TRBD1 matches at 8 bases. CDR1 and CDR2 from the germline V gene are MNHNS and SASEGT. The CDR3 contains 16 residues. With 0 bases clipped from V and 7 bases from J, the junction kept 5 bases outside the gene matches. In DNA form, the CDR3 reads TGTGCCAGCAGTGAAGCGCAGGGACAGGCGAATTCACCCCTCCACTTT. This sequence encodes CASSEAQGQANSPLHF.

The chain couples TRBV5-4 to TRBJ1-2, with D uncertain. This CDR3 contains 14 residues. V was trimmed by 0 bases and J by 5 bases, leaving 11 bases between them. CDR1 and CDR2 (germline): SGHNT, YYREEE (reference sequence). Written as DNA, the CDR3 is TGTGCCAGCAGCTTGGACGGGAACAATTATGGCTACACCTTC. Protein sequence: CASSLDGNNYGYTF. Full variable domain (rest looked up from reference TRBV5-4 and TRBJ1-2): ETGVTQSPTHLIKTRGQQVTLRCSSQSGHNTVSWYQQALGQGPQFIFQYYREEENGRGNFPPRFSGLQFPNYSSELNVNALELDDSALYLCASSLDGNNYGYTFGSGTRLTVV.

The chain employs TRBV6-4 and TRBJ2-6; the D gene is possibly TRBD2 (5 bases). Germline CDR1 reads MRHNA; CDR2 reads SNTAGT. The CDR3 is 14 residues long. V lost 2 bases and J 4 bases, leaving 6 bases between the germline ends. The CDR3 is CASSDGGGANVLTF. The CDR3 DNA reads TGTGCCAGCAGTGACGGAGGAGGGGCCAACGTCCTGACTTTC.

The chain couples TRBV27 to TRBJ1-4; D gene ambiguous. Germline values: CDR1 MNHEY, CDR2 SMNVEV (reference sequence). This CDR3 contains 15 residues. Trimming shortened V by 3 bases and J by 2 bases, and 10 bases separated the two germline ends. The CDR3 DNA sequence: TGTGCCAGCAGTTTTTTAAGGGAGACTAATGAAAAACTGTTTTTT. Its translation: CASSFLRETNEKLFF.

V gene TRBV5-8 combines with J gene TRBJ2-5, with 9 positions matching TRBD1. The junction had 13 bases not matched to a gene; V was cut back by 5 bases and J by 5 bases. The CDR3 loop spans 16 amino acids. The germline V gene has CDR1 SGHTS and CDR2 YDEGEE. CDR3 residues: CASRAERTGDSETQYF. Written as DNA, the CDR3 is TGTGCCAGCAGGGCAGAGAGGACAGGGGATTCGGAGACCCAGTACTTC.

The V and J genes are TRBV4-3 and TRBJ2-3; TRBD2 is a possible D gene (5 bases). CDR3 length equals 15 residues. The V gene lost 0 bases and the J gene lost 2 bases, with 9 bases spanning the gap. CDR1 is LGHNA, CDR2 YSLEER, per germline. CDR3 in amino acids: CASSQDEGFTDTQYF. CDR3 DNA sequence: TGCGCCAGCAGCCAAGATGAGGGCTTCACAGATACGCAGTATTTT.

CDR3 DNA: TGTGCCACCAGTGATGCACGACAGGGGTCGGCTCAGCCCCAGCATTTT. It specifies CATSDARQGSAQPQHF. The chain links TRBV24-1 to TRBJ1-5; 8 bases match TRBD1. The J segment lost 6 bases and the V segment lost 3 bases, leaving 9 bases of the junction unmatched. This CDR3 has 16 residues. Looked up from germline, CDR1 is KGHDR and CDR2 is SFDVKD.

The chain is built from TRBV19 and TRBJ1-1; D uncertain. The V gene's germline CDR1 is LNHDA and CDR2 SQIVND (reference sequence). The CDR3 has 15 amino acids. The V and J ends lost 2 bases and 1 base respectively, with 11 bases between them. CDR3 sequence: CASSIYGQQNTEAFF. For the CDR3, the DNA is TGTGCCAGTAGTATATATGGGCAGCAGAACACTGAAGCTTTCTTT. The full variable domain, with the rest looked up from reference TRBV19 and TRBJ1-1, is DGGITQSPKYLFRKEGQNVTLSCEQNLNHDAMYWYRQDPGQGLRLIYYSQIVNDFQKGDIAEGYSVSREKKESFPLTVTSAQKNPTAFYLCASSIYGQQNTEAFFGQGTRLTVV.

This chain joins TRBV2 and TRBJ1-2; unclear D gene. The CDR3 sequence is 13 residues long. V was pared by 4 bases and J by 5 bases, with 11 bases between. Looked up from germline, CDR1 is SNHLY and CDR2 is FYNNEI. DNA of the CDR3: TGTGCCAGCAGTGTAAAAGCTGAATATGGCTACACCTTC. It yields the protein CASSVKAEYGYTF. The full variable domain, completed using reference TRBV2 and TRBJ1-2, is EPEVTQTPSHQVTQMGQEVILRCVPISNHLYFYWYRQILGQKVEFLVSFYNNEISEKSEIFDDQFSVERPDGSNFTLKIRSTKLEDSAMYFCASSVKAEYGYTFGSGTRLTVV.

The CDR3, as DNA: TGTGCCAGCAGTGTCGGGACAGGGAATTCACCCCTCCACTTT. Translation: CASSVGTGNSPLHF. V gene TRBV27 combines with J gene TRBJ1-6, with 9 nucleotides matching TRBD1. Germline V gene data show CDR1 as MNHEY and CDR2 as SMNVEV (reference sequence). Trimming took 5 bases from V and 7 from J; bases not matched to a gene: 3. The CDR3 spans 14 residues.

The V gene is TRBV11-2, the J gene TRBJ2-7, with D possibly TRBD2 on 5 matching bases. Germline CDR1 and CDR2: SGHAT and FQNNGV. V was clipped by 1 base and J by 7 bases, with 20 bases between them. This CDR3 has 16 residues. DNA of the CDR3: TGTGCCAGCAGCTTAGGAAGTCTAGCAGGCCCCGGGGAGCAGTACTTC. It translates to CASSLGSLAGPGEQYF.

V is TRBV24-1 and J is TRBJ2-2; the match to TRBD1 covers 7 bases. Germline trimming cut 7 bases from V and 6 bases from J; bases unmatched to any gene: 4. CDR1 is KGHDR and CDR2 is SFDVKD in the germline V gene. CDR3 length equals 13 residues. CDR3 coding DNA: TGTGCCACCAGCCGACAGGGCTCCGGGGAGCTGTTTTTT. It translates to CATSRQGSGELFF.

The rearrangement joins TRBV7-6 to TRBJ2-5, with 7 bases matching TRBD2. The CDR3 is made up of 16 amino acids. V lost 1 base and J lost 2; bases outside the gene matches: 7. Germline V gene data show CDR1 as SGHVS and CDR2 as FNYEAQ. The CDR3 DNA reads as TGTGCCAGCAGCTTAGTACTGGCTAGCGGACAAGAGACCCAGTACTTC. Translating it yields CASSLVLASGQETQYF.

The chain recombines TRBV3-1 (or the pseudogene TRBV3-2) with TRBJ2-7; TRBD2 matches 9 bases. V lost 4 bases to trimming and J lost 3 bases; unmatched junction nucleotides: 7. The germline gives CDR1 LGHDT, CDR2 YNNKEL (reference sequence). This CDR3 has 15 amino acids. CDR3 sequence (DNA): TGTGCCAGCAGCCCCCATAGCGGGGGTAACTACGAGCAGTACTTC. Translation gives CASSPHSGGNYEQYF.

The chain recombines TRBV7-9 with TRBJ2-7; TRBD1 aligns across 10 bases. The CDR3 is 19 amino acids. V was pared by 4 bases and J by 2 bases, with 17 bases of the junction left unmatched. Germline-derived CDR1 and CDR2 are SEHNR and FQNEAQ (reference sequence). The chain's CDR3 is CASSSTSGTGAFVPYEQYF. As DNA, the CDR3 is TGTGCCAGCAGCTCGACCTCCGGGACAGGGGCCTTCGTCCCCTACGAGCAGTACTTC.

V usage is TRBV5-8 and J usage is TRBJ2-7, with 8 bases aligning to TRBD1. CDR3 length: 18 residues. Losses at the gene ends were 0 bases for V and 3 bases for J; bases not matched to a gene: 14. Germline assignment: CDR1 SGHTS and CDR2 YDEGEE. The CDR3 DNA is TGTGCCAGCAGCTTGGCCACCGGGACAGGCGGGTTCTACTACGAGCAGTACTTC. It codes for CASSLATGTGGFYYEQYF.

The rearrangement uses TRBV27 and TRBJ2-2, with 7 bases matching TRBD2. V lost 8 bases to trimming and J lost 4 bases; unmatched junction nucleotides: 7. The CDR3 is made up of 14 amino acids. From germline, CDR1 is MNHEY and CDR2 SMNVEV (reference sequence). The CDR3 region is CASAPRGSTGELFF. CDR3 nucleotide sequence: TGTGCCAGCGCTCCGCGGGGGTCCACCGGGGAGCTGTTTTTT.

V gene TRBV4-3 combines with J gene TRBJ2-7, with D perhaps matching TRBD2 (5 bases). The CDR3 is 15 amino acids. Germline V gene lookup returns CDR1 LGHNA and CDR2 YSLEER. V shed 1 base and J shed 5 bases, with 15 bases lying between them. The CDR3 DNA reads as TGCGCCAGCAGCCAAGGTAACGACTACACGGACGAGCAGTACTTC. Translated: CASSQGNDYTDEQYF.

This chain links TRBV6-5 with TRBJ1-5, with 7 bases fitting TRBD1. CDR3 length: 15 residues. Germline V lookup: CDR1 MNHEY, CDR2 SVGAGI. Unmatched junction bases numbered 7, after V lost 6 bases and J lost 2 bases. As DNA, the CDR3 is TGTGCCAGCAGGCTAAACAGGGGAGGCAATCAGCCCCAGCATTTT. It specifies CASRLNRGGNQPQHF.

The chain carries TRBV10-3 and TRBJ2-5; maybe TRBD1 (5 bases). Germline V gene data show CDR1 as ENHRY and CDR2 as SYGVKD. Trimming pared 6 bases from V and 6 bases from J, leaving 8 bases between. The CDR3 contains 11 residues. Here the CDR3 DNA reads TGTGCCATCAGCCCAGGGAAGACCCAGTACTTC. Its translation is CAISPGKTQYF.

The J gene is TRBJ1-6, the V gene TRBV3-1 (or the pseudogene TRBV3-2), with 11 positions matching TRBD1. The V gene end was trimmed by 4 bases and the J gene end by 8 bases; junction bases not matched to a gene: 4. Germline CDR1 and CDR2: LGHDT and YNNKEL (reference sequence). This CDR3 comprises 15 residues. Here the CDR3 reads CASSPGQGVYSPLHF. The CDR3 nucleotides read TGTGCCAGCAGCCCGGGACAGGGGGTATATTCACCCCTCCACTTT.